This TCR beta chain derives from a study of Ad26.COV2.S vaccination and SARS-CoV-2 variants. Across the whole study: Doses of Ad26.COV2.S were injected into muscle once or twice, 56 days apart. Findings and caveats of the study: Those who received the vaccine showed greater spike-specific TCR breadth than those given placebo. Reported post-vaccination CD8+ and CD4+ T cell responses to spike showed substantial breadth.

Data came from immunoSEQ multiplex PCR; TCRdb stores just in-frame clones and leaves some out. The sample carries some 320,000 clones, around 83% recorded once. V dropped 9 bases and J dropped 4 bases, with 16 bases sitting between them. This CDR3 contains 13 residues. Germline assignment: CDR1 MNHEY and CDR2 SVGAGI. As to treatment: roughly 18 received Ad26.COV2.S at low or high dose, single or two shots; 5 received placebo; per-sample allocation not given. Sampling was performed 63 days after the first vaccine or placebo injection. Expressing Wuhan-strain SARS-CoV-2 spike, an Ad26 vector served as the vaccine. A remark on this clone: Antigen specificity is unknown.

The sample in question was peripheral blood, obtained in a trial of Ad26.COV2.S vaccine versus placebo. This TCR was sampled from a person between 18 and 65 years old who received the Ad26.COV2.S COVID-19 vaccine or a placebo. The V and J genes are TRBV6-5 and TRBJ2-7; either TRBD1 or TRBD2 may fit D (7 bases each). The CDR3 DNA follows: TGTGCCAGTTCCCAGGGGGGGGCGTACGAGCAGTACTTC. This gives the protein CASSQGGAYEQYF.